This TCR beta chain was obtained from a study of shared clonotypes between healthy human individuals. Whole-study findings and limits: Relative to their counterparts shared across all four donors, non-shared clonotypes exhibited diminished generation probabilities. Collection of samples was limited to blood; tissue repertoires likely differ.

Regarding this clone: The antigen remains undetermined.

In the naive CD8 group, cells lacked CD45RO and were positively selected for CCR7, so terminally differentiated effector memory CD45RA+ cells were left out. Looked up from germline, CDR1 is MNHEY and CDR2 is SMNVEV (reference sequence). The CDR3 length is 15 residues. With 8 bases clipped from V and 2 bases from J, the junction kept 9 bases outside the gene matches. The protocol was immunoSEQ multiplex PCR, while the TCRdb copy is restricted to in-frame clones and leaves out a portion. The sample lists over 800,000 clones; 90% to 95% were seen once. The sequence was collected from a man aged 30-40 years in good health. Sample: naive CD8+ T cells sorted from blood. The chain carries TRBV27 and TRBJ2-1; TRBD2 agrees at 7 bases. The CDR3 nucleotides read TGTGCCAGCCGCCCAGGGACTACCCCCTACAATGAGCAGTTCTTC. The encoded protein is CASRPGTTPYNEQFF.